The TCR beta chain described here comes from a study of blood T cell repertoires in COVID-19 (TCRdb year 2020). Turning to the overall study: Samples from collaborators originated in the United States, Italy and Spain and spanned both the acute and convalescent phases of COVID-19. The prospective study material was composed of cDNA or gDNA derived from T cells, B-cell-depleted T cells, or PBMCs. A freely available public database, intended as a resource for researchers studying the immune response to SARS-CoV-2, is where the repertoires were released. HLA class I and class II types, where available, came from metadata supplied by the sample provider rather than from assay-based typing. A de-identified subject ID, COVID-19 status, age in years and sex were almost always included in the sample metadata. The samples were drawn from the first 160 participants of the ongoing ImmuneRACE study and from under 1,500 subjects provided by 6 global collaborators. The dataset comprised deeply sampled blood TCRbeta repertoires from subjects exposed to, actively infected with, or recovered from COVID-19. Study-wide conclusions, independent of this receptor: The amount of clinical and demographic metadata varied by source and participant and was provided uncurated.

CDR1 and CDR2 (SGHKS, YYEKEE) derive from the germline V gene (reference sequence). At the junction V is shortened by 0 bases and J by 2 bases, with 15 bases in between. Taken from cysteine to phenylalanine, the CDR3 has 17 residues. The kept DNA is CDR3 alone, 51 bases in frame from the first base. Enrolling through a virtual design, the prospective study's participants ranged in age from roughly 18 to 89 years and lived across roughly 23 United States geographic areas. In the prospective study, participants were assigned to cohorts based on the clinical history participants reported in a screening survey and a study questionnaire. ImmuneRACE Cohort 3 recovered participants were defined by two consecutive negative NP/OP PCR tests, healthcare professional clearance, or symptom resolution. In the prospective study, whole blood, serum and a nasopharyngeal or oropharyngeal swab were collected from each participant by mobile phlebotomists. Prospective study participants could optionally give additional blood draws and questionnaires over an approximately two-month period. Before DNA extraction, blood samples from the prospective study were shipped at room temperature or frozen.

TCRbeta CDR3 regions were amplified from genomic DNA by means of the immunoSEQ Assay, a bias-controlled multiplex PCR. In the paper's pipeline: Nucleated cell counts per sample were estimated from amplification of reference gene primers within the assay. To quantify the absolute abundance of each unique TCRbeta CDR3 rearrangement, sequence reads were collapsed and filtered. For each sample, productive Simpson clonality was calculated as the square root of Simpson's diversity index over productive rearrangements. TCRdb retrieved this table from immuneACCESS and kept in-frame rearrangements only. Not all clones are present; in checked studies, unresolved V genes account for under half, and no reason is known for the remainder. V and J calls plus clone size are reproduced from that table; the DNA served to infer D and trimming. Across this sample there are approximately 480,000 clones, with about 85% seen only once. The leading ten clones occupy roughly 0.7% of the sample.

About this clone: The antigen it binds to is not known. Base qualities are not provided; no much larger clone lies one nucleotide away.

The origin of this receptor is a woman between 18 and 30 years old who had recovered from COVID-19. The sequencing input was PBMCs or T cells enriched from blood (not recorded which). The chain joins TRBV5-5 to TRBJ1-3; no D segment can be confidently identified. The CDR3 reads CASSLVLPISPGNTIYF. The nucleotides read TGTGCCAGCAGCTTGGTACTTCCTATTAGTCCTGGAAACACCATATATTTT. The entire variable domain, with the stretches around the CDR3 drawn from the reference TRBV5-5 and TRBJ1-3 proteins, is DAGVTQSPTHLIKTRGQQVTLRCSPISGHKSVSWYQQVLGQGPQFIFQYYEKEERGRGNFPDRFSARQFPNYSSELNVNALLLGDSALYLCASSLVLPISPGNTIYFGEGSWLTVV.